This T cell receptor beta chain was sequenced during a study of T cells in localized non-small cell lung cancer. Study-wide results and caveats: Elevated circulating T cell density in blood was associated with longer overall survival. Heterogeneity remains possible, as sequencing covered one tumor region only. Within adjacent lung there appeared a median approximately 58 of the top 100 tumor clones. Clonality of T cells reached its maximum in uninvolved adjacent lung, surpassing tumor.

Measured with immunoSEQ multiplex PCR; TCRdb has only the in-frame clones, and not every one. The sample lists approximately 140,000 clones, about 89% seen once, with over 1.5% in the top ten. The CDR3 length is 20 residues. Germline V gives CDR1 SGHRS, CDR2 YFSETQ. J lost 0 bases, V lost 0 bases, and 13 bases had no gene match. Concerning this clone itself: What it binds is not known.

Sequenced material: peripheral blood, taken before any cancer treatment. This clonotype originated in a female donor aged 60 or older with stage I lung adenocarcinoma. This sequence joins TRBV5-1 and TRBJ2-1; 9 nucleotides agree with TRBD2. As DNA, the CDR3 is TGCGCCAGCAGCTTGGTAATGAGAGCGGGAGGTATATCCTCCTACAATGAGCAGTTCTTC. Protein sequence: CASSLVMRAGGISSYNEQFF.